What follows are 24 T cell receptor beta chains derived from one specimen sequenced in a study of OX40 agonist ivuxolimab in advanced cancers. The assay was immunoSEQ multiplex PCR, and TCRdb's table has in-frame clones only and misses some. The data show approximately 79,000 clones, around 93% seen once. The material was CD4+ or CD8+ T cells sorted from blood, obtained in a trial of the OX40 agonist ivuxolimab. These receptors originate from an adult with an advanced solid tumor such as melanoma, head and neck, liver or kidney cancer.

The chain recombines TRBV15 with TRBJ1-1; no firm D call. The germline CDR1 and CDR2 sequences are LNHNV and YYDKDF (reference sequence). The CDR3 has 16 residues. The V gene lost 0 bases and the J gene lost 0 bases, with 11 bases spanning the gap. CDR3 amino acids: CATSRDAGVLNTEAFF. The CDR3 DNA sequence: TGTGCCACCAGCAGAGATGCGGGAGTGCTGAACACTGAAGCTTTCTTT.

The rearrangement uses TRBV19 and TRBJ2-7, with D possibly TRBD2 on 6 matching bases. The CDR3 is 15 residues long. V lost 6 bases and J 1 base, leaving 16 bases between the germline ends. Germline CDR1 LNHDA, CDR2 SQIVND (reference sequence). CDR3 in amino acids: CASSYGAGRSYEQYF. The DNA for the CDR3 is TGTGCCAGTAGCTACGGGGCGGGGCGTTCCTACGAGCAGTACTTC.

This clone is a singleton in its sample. The CDR3 DNA sequence: TGTGCCAGCAGCTTAGCTAGCGGCCCGACCCCCCCCCAAGAGACCCAGTACTTC. Residues: CASSLASGPTPPQETQYF. This rearrangement joins TRBV7-2 to TRBJ2-5; tentatively, D is TRBD2 (6 bases). Germline values: CDR1 SGHTA, CDR2 FQGNSA. CDR3 length: 18 amino acids. Trimming took off 0 bases at V and 1 base at J, with 18 bases between the two ends.

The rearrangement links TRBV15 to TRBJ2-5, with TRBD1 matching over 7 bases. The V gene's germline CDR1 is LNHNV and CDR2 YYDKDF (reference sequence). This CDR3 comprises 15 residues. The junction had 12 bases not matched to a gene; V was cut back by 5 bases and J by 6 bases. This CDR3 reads CATSEGRGLLKTQYF. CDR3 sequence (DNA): TGTGCCACCAGCGAGGGAAGGGGGCTCTTAAAGACCCAGTACTTC. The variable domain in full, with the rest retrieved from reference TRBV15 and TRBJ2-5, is DAMVIQNPRYQVTQFGKPVTLSCSQTLNHNVMYWYQQKSSQAPKLLFHYYDKDFNNEADTPDNFQSRRPNTSFCFLDIRSPGLGDTAMYLCATSEGRGLLKTQYFGPGTRLLVL.

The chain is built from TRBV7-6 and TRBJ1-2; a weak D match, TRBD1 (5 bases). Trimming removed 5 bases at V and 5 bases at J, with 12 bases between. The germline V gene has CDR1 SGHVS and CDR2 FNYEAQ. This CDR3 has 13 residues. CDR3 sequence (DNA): TGTGCCAGCAGCCCCCTAGGGGATTATGGCTACACCTTC. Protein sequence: CASSPLGDYGYTF.

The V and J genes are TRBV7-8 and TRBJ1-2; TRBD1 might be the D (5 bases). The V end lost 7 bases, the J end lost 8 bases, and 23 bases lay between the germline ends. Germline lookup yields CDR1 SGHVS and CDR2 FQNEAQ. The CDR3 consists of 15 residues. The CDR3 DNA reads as TGTGCCAGCACCCAAGGCCCCGGGCCCGGGGGAGGCTACACCTTC. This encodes CASTQGPGPGGGYTF. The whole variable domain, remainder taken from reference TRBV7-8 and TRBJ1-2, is GAGVSQSPRYKVAKRGQDVALRCDPISGHVSLFWYQQALGQGPEFLTYFQNEAQLDKSGLPSDRFFAERPEGSVSTLKIQRTQQEDSAVYLCASTQGPGPGGGYTFGSGTRLTVV.

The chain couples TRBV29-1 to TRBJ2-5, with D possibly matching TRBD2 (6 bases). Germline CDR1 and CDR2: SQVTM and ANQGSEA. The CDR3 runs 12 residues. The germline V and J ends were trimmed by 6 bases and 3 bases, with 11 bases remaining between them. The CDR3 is CSVGDWEETQYF. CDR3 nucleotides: TGCAGCGTGGGGGACTGGGAAGAGACCCAGTACTTC.

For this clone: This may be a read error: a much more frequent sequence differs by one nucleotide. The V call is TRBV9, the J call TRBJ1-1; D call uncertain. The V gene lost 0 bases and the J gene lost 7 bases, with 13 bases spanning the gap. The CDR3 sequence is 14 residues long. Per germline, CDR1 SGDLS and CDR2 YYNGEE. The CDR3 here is CASSVAEEGSEAFF. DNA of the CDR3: TGTGCCAGCAGCGTAGCTGAGGAAGGGAGTGAAGCTTTCTTT.

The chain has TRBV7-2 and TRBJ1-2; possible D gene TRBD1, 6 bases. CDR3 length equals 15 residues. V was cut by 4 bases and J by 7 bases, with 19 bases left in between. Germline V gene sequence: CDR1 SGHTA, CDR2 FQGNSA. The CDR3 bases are TGTGCCAGCAGCTCATCAACCGGGACATTGGGTGGCTACACCTTC. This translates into CASSSSTGTLGGYTF.

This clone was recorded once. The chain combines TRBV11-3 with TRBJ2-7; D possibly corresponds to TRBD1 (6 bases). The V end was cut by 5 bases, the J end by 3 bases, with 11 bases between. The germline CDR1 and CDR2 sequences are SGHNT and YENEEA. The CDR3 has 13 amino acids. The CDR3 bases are TGTGCCAGCAGCGAGGGGGTGCTCTACGAGCAGTACTTC. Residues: CASSEGVLYEQYF.

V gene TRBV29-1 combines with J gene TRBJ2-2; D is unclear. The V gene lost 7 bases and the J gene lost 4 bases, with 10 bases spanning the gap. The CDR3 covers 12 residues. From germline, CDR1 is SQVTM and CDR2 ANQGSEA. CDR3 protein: CSALKGTGELFF. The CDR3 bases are TGCAGCGCACTTAAGGGCACCGGGGAGCTGTTTTTT.

Here the CDR3 DNA reads TGTGCCAGCAGTTACGGGGCCCCCTATGGCTACACCTTC. Protein: CASSYGAPYGYTF. The genes are TRBV6-5 and TRBJ1-2; D might be TRBD1 (5 bases). Germline loops: CDR1 MNHEY, CDR2 SVGAGI. Between the trimmed V and J ends, which lost 2 bases and 4 bases, there was a span of 8 bases. This CDR3 spans 13 amino acids.

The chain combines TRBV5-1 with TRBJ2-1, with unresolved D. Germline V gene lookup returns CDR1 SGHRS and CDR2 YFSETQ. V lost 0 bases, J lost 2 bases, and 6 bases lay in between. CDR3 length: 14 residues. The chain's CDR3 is CASSLDVTYNEQFF. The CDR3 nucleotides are TGCGCCAGCAGCTTGGACGTAACCTACAATGAGCAGTTCTTC.

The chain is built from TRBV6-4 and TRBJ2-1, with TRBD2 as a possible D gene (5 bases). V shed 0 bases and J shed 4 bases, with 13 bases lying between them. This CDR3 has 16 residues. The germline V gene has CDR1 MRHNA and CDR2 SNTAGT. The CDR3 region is CASSDSSEGGYNEQFF. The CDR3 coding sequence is TGTGCCAGCAGTGACTCTAGCGAGGGCGGATACAATGAGCAGTTCTTC.

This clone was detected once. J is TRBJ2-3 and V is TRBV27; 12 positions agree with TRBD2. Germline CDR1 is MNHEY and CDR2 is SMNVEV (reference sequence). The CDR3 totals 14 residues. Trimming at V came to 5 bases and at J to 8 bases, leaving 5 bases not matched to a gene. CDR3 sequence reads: CASSRTGLAGTQYF. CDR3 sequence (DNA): TGTGCCAGCAGTCGAACGGGACTAGCGGGTACGCAGTATTTT.

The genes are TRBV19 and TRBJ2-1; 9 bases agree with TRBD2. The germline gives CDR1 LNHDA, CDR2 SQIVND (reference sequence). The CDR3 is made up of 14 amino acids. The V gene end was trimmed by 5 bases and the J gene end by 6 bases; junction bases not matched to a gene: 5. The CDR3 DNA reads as TGTGCCAGTAGTCGGACTAGCGAAGTCAATGAGCAGTTCTTC. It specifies CASSRTSEVNEQFF.

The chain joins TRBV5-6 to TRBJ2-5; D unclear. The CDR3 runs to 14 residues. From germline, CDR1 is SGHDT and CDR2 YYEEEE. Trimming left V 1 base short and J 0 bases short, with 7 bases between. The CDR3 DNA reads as TGTGCCAGCAGCTTGAACGGAAACCAAGAGACCCAGTACTTC. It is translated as CASSLNGNQETQYF.

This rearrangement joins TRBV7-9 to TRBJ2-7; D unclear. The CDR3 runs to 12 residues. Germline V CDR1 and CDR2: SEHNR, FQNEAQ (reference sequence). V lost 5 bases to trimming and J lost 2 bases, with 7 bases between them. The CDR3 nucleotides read TGTGCCAGCAGCCGGGCAGCCTACGAGCAGTACTTC. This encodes CASSRAAYEQYF.

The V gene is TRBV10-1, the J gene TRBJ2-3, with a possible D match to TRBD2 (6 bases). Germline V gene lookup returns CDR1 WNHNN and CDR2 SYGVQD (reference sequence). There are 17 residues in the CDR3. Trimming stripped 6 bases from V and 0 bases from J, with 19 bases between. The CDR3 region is CASRTWGDMTSTDTQYF. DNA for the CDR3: TGCGCCAGCAGGACTTGGGGGGATATGACTAGCACAGATACGCAGTATTTT.

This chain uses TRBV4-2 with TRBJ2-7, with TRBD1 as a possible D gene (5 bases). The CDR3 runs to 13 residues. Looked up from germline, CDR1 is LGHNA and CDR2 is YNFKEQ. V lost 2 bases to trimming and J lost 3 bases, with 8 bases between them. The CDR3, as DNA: TGTGCCAGCAGCCAATTCGACAGCTACGAGCAGTACTTC. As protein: CASSQFDSYEQYF.

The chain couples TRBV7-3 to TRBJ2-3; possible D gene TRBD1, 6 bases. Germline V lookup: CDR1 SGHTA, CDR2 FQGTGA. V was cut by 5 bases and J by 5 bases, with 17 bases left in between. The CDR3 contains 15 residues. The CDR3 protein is CASSPTGFGGDTQYF. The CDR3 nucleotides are TGTGCCAGCAGCCCAACAGGGTTCGGAGGAGATACGCAGTATTTT.

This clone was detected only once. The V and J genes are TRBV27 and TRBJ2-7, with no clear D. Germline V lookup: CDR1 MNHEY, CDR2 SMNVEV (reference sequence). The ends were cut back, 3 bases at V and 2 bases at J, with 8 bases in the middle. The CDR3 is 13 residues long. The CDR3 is CASSFAATYEQYF. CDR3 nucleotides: TGTGCCAGCAGTTTCGCAGCTACCTACGAGCAGTACTTC.

The CDR3 sequence is CASSLGFRTAYQPQHF. The DNA of the CDR3 is TGTGCCAGCAGCTTGGGGTTCCGGACAGCCTATCAGCCCCAGCATTTT. This chain links TRBV5-5 with TRBJ1-5, with D maybe TRBD1 (6 bases). The V end was cut by 0 bases, the J end by 5 bases, with 15 bases between. The CDR3 consists of 16 residues. The germline gives CDR1 SGHKS, CDR2 YYEKEE (reference sequence).

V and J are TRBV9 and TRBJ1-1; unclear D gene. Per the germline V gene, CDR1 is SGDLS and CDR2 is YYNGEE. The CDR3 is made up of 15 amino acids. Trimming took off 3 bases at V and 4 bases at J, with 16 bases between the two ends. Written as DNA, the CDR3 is TGTGCCAGCAGCGCGGCCGATGGGGTAGGCACTGAAGCTTTCTTT. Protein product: CASSAADGVGTEAFF.